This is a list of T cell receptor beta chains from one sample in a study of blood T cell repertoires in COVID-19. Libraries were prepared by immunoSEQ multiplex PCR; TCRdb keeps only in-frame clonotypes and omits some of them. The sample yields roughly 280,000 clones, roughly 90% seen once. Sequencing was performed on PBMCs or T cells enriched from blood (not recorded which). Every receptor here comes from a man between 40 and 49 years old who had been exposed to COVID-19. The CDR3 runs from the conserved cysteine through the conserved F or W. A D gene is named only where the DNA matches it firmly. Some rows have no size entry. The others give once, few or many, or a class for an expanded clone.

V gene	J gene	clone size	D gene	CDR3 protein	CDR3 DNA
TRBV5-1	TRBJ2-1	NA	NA	CASSWRTDSYNEQFF	TGCGCCAGCAGCTGGAGGACAGATAGCTACAATGAGCAGTTCTTC
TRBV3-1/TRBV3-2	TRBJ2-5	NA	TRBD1	CASSQAHFGGQGRASGIGTQYF	TGTGCCAGCAGCCAAGCCCATTTTGGGGGACAGGGGAGGGCGAGCGGGATCGGGACCCAGTACTTC
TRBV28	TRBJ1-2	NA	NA	CASSIQQERYTF	TGTGCCAGCAGTATCCAACAGGAGCGCTACACCTTC
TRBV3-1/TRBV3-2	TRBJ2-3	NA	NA	CASSQDLASKFTDTQYF	TGTGCCAGCAGCCAAGATCTGGCTAGCAAATTCACAGATACGCAGTATTTT
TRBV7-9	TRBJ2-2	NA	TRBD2	CASSQVALAGLGTGELFF	TGTGCCAGCAGCCAGGTCGCACTAGCGGGATTGGGGACCGGGGAGCTGTTTTTT
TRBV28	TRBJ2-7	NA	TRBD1	CASSRTGEWYEQYF	TGTGCCAGCAGTCGCACAGGGGAATGGTACGAGCAGTACTTC
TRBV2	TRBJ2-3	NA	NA	CASVVRCTDTQYF	TGTGCCAGCGTGGTGCGGTGCACAGATACGCAGTATTTT
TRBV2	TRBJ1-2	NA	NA	CASYDSKGWYGYTF	TGTGCCAGCTATGACAGCAAAGGATGGTATGGCTACACCTTC
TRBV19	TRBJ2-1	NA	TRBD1	CASSSNRGVLYNEQFF	TGTGCCAGTAGTTCCAACAGGGGCGTTCTCTACAATGAGCAGTTCTTC
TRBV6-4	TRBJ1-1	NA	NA	CASSETIGNTEAFF	TGTGCCAGCAGTGAAACTATTGGGAACACTGAAGCTTTCTTT
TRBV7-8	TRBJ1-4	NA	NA	CASSSDGVGKLFF	TGTGCCAGCAGCTCAGACGGGGTTGGAAAACTGTTTTTT
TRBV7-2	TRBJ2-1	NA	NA	CASSLQVFDEQFF	TGTGCCAGCAGCTTACAGGTATTCGATGAGCAGTTCTTC
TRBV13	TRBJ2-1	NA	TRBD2	CASIAGVKSYNEQFF	TGTGCCAGCATAGCGGGAGTCAAATCCTACAATGAGCAGTTCTTC
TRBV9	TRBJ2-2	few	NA	CASSVGAGVTGELFF	TGTGCCAGCAGCGTAGGGGCAGGGGTAACCGGGGAGCTGTTTTTT
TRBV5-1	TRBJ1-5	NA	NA	CASNRGRQPQHF	TGCGCCAGCAATCGAGGGAGGCAGCCCCAGCATTTT
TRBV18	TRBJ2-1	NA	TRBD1	CASSPGQVRINEQFF	TGTGCCAGCTCACCGGGACAGGTACGGATTAATGAGCAGTTCTTC
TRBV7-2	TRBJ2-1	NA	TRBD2	CASSLYGTSGFNEQFF	TGTGCCAGCAGCCTATACGGGACTAGCGGGTTCAATGAGCAGTTCTTC
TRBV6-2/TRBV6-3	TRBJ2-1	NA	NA	CASSYADEQFF	TGTGCCAGCAGTTACGCGGATGAGCAGTTCTTC
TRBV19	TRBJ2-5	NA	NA	CASSPRVAETQYF	TGTGCCAGTAGTCCGAGGGTTGCAGAGACCCAGTACTTC
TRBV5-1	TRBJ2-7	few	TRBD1	CASSWDRANEQYF	TGCGCCAGCAGCTGGGACAGGGCAAACGAGCAGTACTTC
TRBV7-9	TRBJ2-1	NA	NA	CASSASGISYNEQFF	TGTGCCAGCAGCGCCAGCGGAATCTCCTACAATGAGCAGTTCTTC
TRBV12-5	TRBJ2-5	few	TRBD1	CASGPGQGRQETQYF	TGTGCTAGTGGACCGGGACAGGGTAGACAAGAGACCCAGTACTTC
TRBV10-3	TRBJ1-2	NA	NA	CAISESGQGSSTNYGYTF	TGTGCCATCAGTGAGTCGGGGCAGGGGAGTTCCACTAACTATGGCTACACCTTC
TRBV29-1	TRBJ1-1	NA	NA	CSVLRQNTEAFF	TGCAGCGTCCTCCGACAGAACACTGAAGCTTTCTTT
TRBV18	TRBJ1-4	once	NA	CASSVTDRTTNEKLFF	TGTGCCAGCTCAGTTACAGACAGGACGACTAATGAAAAACTGTTTTTT
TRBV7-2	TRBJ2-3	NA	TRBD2	CASSPRDYPDTQYF	TGTGCCAGCAGCCCGCGGGACTACCCAGATACGCAGTATTTT
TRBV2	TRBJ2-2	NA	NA	CASSDLTGELFF	TGTGCCAGCAGTGACCTCACCGGGGAGCTGTTTTTT
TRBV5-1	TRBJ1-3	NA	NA	CASSPDTGIRNTIYF	TGCGCCAGCAGCCCGGATACAGGGATAAGAAACACCATATATTTT
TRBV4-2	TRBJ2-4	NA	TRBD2	CASSQVIAGGPNIQYF	TGTGCCAGCAGCCAAGTTATAGCGGGAGGGCCGAACATTCAGTACTTC
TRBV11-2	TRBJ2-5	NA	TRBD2	CASSLGAGGETQYF	TGTGCCAGCAGCTTAGGCGCGGGAGGAGAGACCCAGTACTTC
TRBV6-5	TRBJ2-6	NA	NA	CASKDISSGANVLTF	TGTGCCAGCAAGGACATAAGCTCTGGGGCCAACGTCCTGACTTTC
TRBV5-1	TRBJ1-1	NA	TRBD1	CASSPLGQGGTEAFF	TGCGCCAGCAGCCCCCTTGGACAGGGAGGAACTGAAGCTTTCTTT
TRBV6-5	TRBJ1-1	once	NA	CASSYETGKAFF	TGTGCCAGCAGTTACGAGACAGGAAAAGCTTTCTTT
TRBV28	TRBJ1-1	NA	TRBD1	CASSAGGQGGTEAFF	TGTGCCAGCAGCGCTGGGGGACAGGGAGGAACTGAAGCTTTCTTT
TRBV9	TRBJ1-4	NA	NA	CASSVGAQSEKLFF	TGTGCCAGCAGCGTTGGGGCGCAATCTGAAAAACTGTTTTTT
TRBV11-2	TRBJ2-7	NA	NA	CASSLGASSYEQYF	TGTGCCAGCAGCTTAGGGGCTAGCAGCTACGAGCAGTACTTC
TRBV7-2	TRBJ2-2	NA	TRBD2	CASSFRLADTGELFF	TGTGCCAGCAGCTTTCGACTAGCGGACACCGGGGAGCTGTTTTTT
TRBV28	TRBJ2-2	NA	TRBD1	CASRDRGLAGELFF	TGTGCCAGCAGGGACAGGGGGCTAGCCGGGGAGCTGTTTTTT
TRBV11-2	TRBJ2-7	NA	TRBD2	CASSFPGLAGGLEQYF	TGTGCCAGCAGCTTCCCCGGGCTAGCGGGAGGACTCGAGCAGTACTTC
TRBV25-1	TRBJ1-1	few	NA	CASRQGVTEAFF	TGTGCCAGCAGACAGGGAGTTACTGAAGCTTTCTTT
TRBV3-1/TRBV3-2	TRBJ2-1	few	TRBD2	CASSLRLASYNEQFF	TGTGCCAGCAGCCTTAGACTAGCGTCCTACAATGAGCAGTTCTTC
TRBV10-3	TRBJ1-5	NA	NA	CAIGLTGNSNQPQHF	TGTGCCATCGGTTTGACAGGAAATAGCAATCAGCCCCAGCATTTT
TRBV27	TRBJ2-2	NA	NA	CASTLGGPNTGELFF	TGTGCCAGCACACTCGGGGGGCCGAACACCGGGGAGCTGTTTTTT